The clone carrying this T cell receptor (beta chain) appeared a few times. The data derive from a study of T-cell reconstitution after alpha-beta-depleted transplantation in children. V was clipped by 6 bases and J by 0 bases, with 11 bases between them. The CDR3 has 14 amino acids. Germline CDR1 MNHNS, CDR2 SASEGT. During its preparation, the TCRbeta library received unique molecular identifiers. Each CDR3 protein is one row after TCRdb ran MiXCR on the PCR reads. The repertoire holds approximately 210,000 distinct CDR3 sequences, with 13% to 15% as singletons. This TCR derives from a human donor who donated a stem cell graft to a child with acute lymphoblastic leukemia. The chain combines TRBV6-1 with TRBJ1-2; D is unresolved. The source material was PBMCs from the stem cell graft donor, sampled from the stem cell graft. The CDR3 region is CASRGGNPNYGYTF. The CDR3 region has the DNA TGTGCCAGCAGGGGCGGGAACCCTAACTATGGCTACACCTTC.